The rows below give T cell receptor beta chains drawn from one sample of a study of blood T cell repertoires in COVID-19. Sequenced by immunoSEQ multiplex PCR; TCRdb stores in-frame clones only, minus some. The repertoire holds 170,000 or so clones, with less than 90% as singletons. Sequenced: peripheral blood. The receptor set was obtained from a man younger than 30 with active or convalescent COVID-19. CDR3s include the opening cysteine and the closing phenylalanine or tryptophan. A D gene is named only where the DNA matches it firmly. The size entry is marked missing in some rows and otherwise reads once, few, many or a size class.

>TRBJ2-7|.|TRBD2|TRBV6-1
CASSEVPGRDEQYF
TGTGCCAGCAGTGAAGTCCCAGGGAGGGACGAGCAGTACTTC
>TRBJ1-1|.|TRBD1|TRBV6-2/TRBV6-3
CASSRTGETTEAFF
TGTGCCAGCAGTCGGACAGGGGAGACAACTGAAGCTTTCTTT
>TRBJ2-7|.|.|TRBV5-1
CASSTDRSSYEQYF
TGCGCCAGCAGCACTGACAGGAGCTCCTACGAGCAGTACTTC
>TRBJ1-1|few|.|TRBV7-6
CASSSPGVMNTEAFF
TGTGCCAGCAGCTCACCAGGGGTCATGAACACTGAAGCTTTCTTT
>TRBJ2-1|few|TRBD2|TRBV10-2
CASSELAGGPSEQFF
TGCGCCAGCAGTGAGTTGGCGGGGGGGCCGAGTGAGCAGTTCTTC
>TRBJ1-2|.|TRBD1|TRBV7-9
CASSFPRDSLNYGYTF
TGTGCCAGCAGCTTCCCCCGGGACAGCCTTAACTATGGCTACACCTTC
>TRBJ1-1|.|.|TRBV7-3
CASSLEQGSTEAFF
TGTGCCAGCAGCTTAGAGCAGGGGAGCACTGAAGCTTTCTTT
>TRBJ1-4|.|.|TRBV28
CASRRDITKKLFF
TGTGCCAGCAGACGGGACATTACTAAAAAACTGTTTTTT
>TRBJ1-2|.|TRBD1|TRBV24-1
CATKAAGGAAEGYTF
TGTGCCACCAAGGCGGCAGGGGGCGCAGCAGAAGGCTACACCTTC
>TRBJ2-6|.|.|TRBV19
CASSGYRDTPLLTF
TGTGCCAGTAGTGGCTACCGGGACACCCCCCTCCTGACTTTC
>TRBJ2-2|.|.|TRBV18
CASSPGLSSTGELFF
TGTGCCAGCTCACCGGGACTCTCCTCCACCGGGGAGCTGTTTTTT
>TRBJ2-2|.|.|TRBV19
CASSTLADTSRTGELFF
TGTGCCAGTAGTACTCTTGCGGACACCTCGAGGACCGGGGAGCTGTTTTTT
>TRBJ2-5|.|.|TRBV7-8
CASSLTLETQYF
TGTGCCAGCAGCTTAACTCTGGAGACCCAGTACTTC
>TRBJ2-3|many|.|TRBV4-1
CASSQGPLRRVTTSTDTQYF
TGCGCCAGCAGCCAAGGTCCTTTAAGGAGAGTAACGACTAGCACAGATACGCAGTATTTT
>TRBJ1-4|.|TRBD1|TRBV7-8
CASSLVLGGRNNEKLFF
TGTGCCAGCAGCTTAGTATTAGGGGGCCGGAATAATGAAAAACTGTTTTTT
>TRBJ2-2|.|.|TRBV2
CASRAKGNSGELFF
TGTGCCAGCAGGGCAAAGGGGAACAGCGGGGAGCTGTTTTTT
>TRBJ2-7|.|.|TRBV19
CASSPDRIAYEQYF
TGTGCCAGTAGTCCCGACAGGATAGCCTACGAGCAGTACTTC
>TRBJ2-1|.|.|TRBV6-5
CASSYNGPTSYNEQFF
TGTGCCAGCAGTTACAATGGGCCCACCTCCTACAATGAGCAGTTCTTC
>TRBJ1-2|.|TRBD1|TRBV25-1
CASRLTGDYGYTF
TGTGCCAGCAGACTAACAGGGGACTATGGCTACACCTTC
>TRBJ1-1|.|.|TRBV29-1
CSVDIGGNTEAFF
TGCAGCGTTGATATCGGGGGGAACACTGAAGCTTTCTTT
>TRBJ1-6|.|.|TRBV18
CASSPPGGPSYNSPLHF
TGTGCCAGCTCACCACCCGGCGGCCCCTCCTATAATTCACCCCTCCACTTT
>TRBJ1-1|few|.|TRBV15
CATSRVPDSYGGTEAFF
TGTGCCACCAGCAGAGTCCCAGACAGCTACGGGGGCACTGAAGCTTTCTTT
>TRBJ1-2|few|TRBD1|TRBV7-2
CASSPEGANYGYTF
TGTGCCAGCAGCCCAGAGGGGGCAAACTATGGCTACACCTTC
>TRBJ2-7|.|TRBD1|TRBV11-2
CASSHQGQYSYEQYF
TGTGCCAGCAGCCACCAGGGACAGTATTCCTACGAGCAGTACTTC
>TRBJ1-4|.|.|TRBV19
CASSTRAHEKLFF
TGTGCCAGTAGTACCCGAGCCCATGAAAAACTGTTTTTT
>TRBJ1-5|.|.|TRBV2
CASSEQGLGNQPQHF
TGTGCCAGCAGTGAGCAGGGGCTCGGGAATCAGCCCCAGCATTTT
>TRBJ2-5|.|TRBD2|TRBV5-1
CASSWTSGGLGETQYF
TGCGCCAGCAGCTGGACTAGCGGGGGCCTCGGAGAGACCCAGTACTTC
>TRBJ2-7|once|.|TRBV5-1
CASSFRFEGYEQYF
TGCGCCAGCAGCTTCAGATTTGAGGGCTACGAGCAGTACTTC
>TRBJ2-1|.|TRBD2|TRBV7-3
CASSPLRTSGNEQFF
TGTGCCAGCAGCCCCCTCAGGACTAGCGGGAATGAGCAGTTCTTC
>TRBJ2-7|.|TRBD1|TRBV4-2
CASSSKQGARVEQYF
TGTGCCAGCAGCTCGAAGCAGGGGGCGCGAGTCGAGCAGTACTTC
>TRBJ2-1|.|TRBD1|TRBV6-5
CASGREQGEQFF
TGTGCCAGCGGGCGTGAACAGGGGGAGCAGTTCTTC
>TRBJ2-7|.|TRBD1|TRBV27
CASSKELGTGWPYEQYF
TGTGCCAGCAGTAAAGAGCTCGGGACAGGCTGGCCCTACGAGCAGTACTTC
>TRBJ1-1|.|.|TRBV3-1/TRBV3-2
CASSRTYRNTEAFF
TGTGCCAGCAGCCGGACATACAGGAACACTGAAGCTTTCTTT
>TRBJ2-1|.|.|TRBV5-1
CASTSGSSYNEQFF
TGCGCCAGCACCTCGGGGTCCTCCTACAATGAGCAGTTCTTC
>TRBJ2-1|.|TRBD1|TRBV6-5
CASSYDRGRYEQFF
TGTGCCAGCAGTTACGACAGGGGCCGGTATGAGCAGTTCTTC
>TRBJ2-7|.|.|TRBV15
CATSRAGYEQYF
TGTGCCACCAGCAGAGCAGGATACGAGCAGTACTTC
>TRBJ1-1|.|.|TRBV5-1
CASSTRLGDTEAFF
TGCGCCAGCAGCACCCGGCTGGGCGACACTGAAGCTTTCTTT
>TRBJ2-7|.|TRBD1|TRBV2
CASSINRGSYEQYF
TGTGCCAGCAGTATTAACAGGGGCTCCTACGAGCAGTACTTC
>TRBJ1-2|.|.|TRBV7-8
CASSLRSGGRNGYTF
TGTGCCAGCAGCTTGCGGAGCGGGGGGCGGAATGGCTACACCTTC
>TRBJ1-1|.|.|TRBV6-6
CASSYGGGGEAFF
TGTGCCAGCAGTTATGGGGGCGGTGGTGAAGCTTTCTTT